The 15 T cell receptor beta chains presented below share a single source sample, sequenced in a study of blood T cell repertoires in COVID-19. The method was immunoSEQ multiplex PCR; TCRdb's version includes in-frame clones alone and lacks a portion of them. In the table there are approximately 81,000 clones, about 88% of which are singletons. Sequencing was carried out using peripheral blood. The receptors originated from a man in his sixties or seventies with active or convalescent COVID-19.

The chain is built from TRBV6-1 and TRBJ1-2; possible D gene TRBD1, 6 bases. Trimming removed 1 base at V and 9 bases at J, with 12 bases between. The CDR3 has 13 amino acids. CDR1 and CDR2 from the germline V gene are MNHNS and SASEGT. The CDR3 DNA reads TGTGCCAGCAGTGAAGGGACAGAGTTGAGCTACACCTTC. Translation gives CASSEGTELSYTF.

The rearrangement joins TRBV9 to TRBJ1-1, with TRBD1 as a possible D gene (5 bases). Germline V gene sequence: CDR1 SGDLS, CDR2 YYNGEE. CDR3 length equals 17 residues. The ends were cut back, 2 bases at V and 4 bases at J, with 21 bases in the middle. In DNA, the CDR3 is TGTGCCAGCAGCGTGGGGCCCCGCGGGGTGGTGGGCACTGAAGCTTTCTTT. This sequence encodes CASSVGPRGVVGTEAFF.

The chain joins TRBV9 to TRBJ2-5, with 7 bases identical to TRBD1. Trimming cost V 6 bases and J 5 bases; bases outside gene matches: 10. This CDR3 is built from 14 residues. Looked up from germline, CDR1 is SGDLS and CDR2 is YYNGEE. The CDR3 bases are TGTGCCAGCAACCCGGGACAGCTTTTGGAGACCCAGTACTTC. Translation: CASNPGQLLETQYF.

The CDR3 DNA is TGTGCCAGCAGTATTGAGGGACAGTTGTATAATTCACCCCTCCACTTT. Translating gives CASSIEGQLYNSPLHF. The chain has TRBV28 and TRBJ1-6; 7 bases align to TRBD1. J lost 4 bases, V lost 5 bases, and 8 bases had no gene match. The CDR3 sequence is 16 residues long. Germline V gene data show CDR1 as MDHEN and CDR2 as SYDVKM.

The CDR3 loop is CASSSPPGSGEQFF. CDR3 bases: TGTGCCAGCAGTTCGCCCCCAGGGAGCGGGGAGCAGTTCTTC. The J gene is TRBJ2-1, the V gene TRBV6-6; possibly TRBD2 for D (6 bases). In germline, CDR1 is MNHNY, CDR2 SVGAGI (reference sequence). Trimming shortened V by 4 bases and J by 10 bases, and 17 bases separated the two germline ends. CDR3 length: 14 amino acids.

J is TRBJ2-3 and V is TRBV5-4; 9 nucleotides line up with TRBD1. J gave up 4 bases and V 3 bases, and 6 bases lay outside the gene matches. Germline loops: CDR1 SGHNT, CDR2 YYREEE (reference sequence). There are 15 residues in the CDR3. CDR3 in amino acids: CASSSGTGFPDTQYF. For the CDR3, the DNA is TGTGCCAGCAGCTCCGGGACAGGGTTTCCAGATACGCAGTATTTT.

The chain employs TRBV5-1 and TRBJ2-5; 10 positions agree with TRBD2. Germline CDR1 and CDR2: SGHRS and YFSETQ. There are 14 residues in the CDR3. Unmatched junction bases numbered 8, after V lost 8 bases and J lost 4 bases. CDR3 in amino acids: CASTNSGGIETQYF. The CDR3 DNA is TGCGCCAGTACAAATAGCGGGGGGATAGAGACCCAGTACTTC.

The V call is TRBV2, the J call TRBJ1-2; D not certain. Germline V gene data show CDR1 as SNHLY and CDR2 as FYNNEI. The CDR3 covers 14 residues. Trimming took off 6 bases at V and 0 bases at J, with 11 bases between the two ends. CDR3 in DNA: TGTGCCAGCAGGAGGACTGAAGCTAACTATGGCTACACCTTC. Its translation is CASRRTEANYGYTF.

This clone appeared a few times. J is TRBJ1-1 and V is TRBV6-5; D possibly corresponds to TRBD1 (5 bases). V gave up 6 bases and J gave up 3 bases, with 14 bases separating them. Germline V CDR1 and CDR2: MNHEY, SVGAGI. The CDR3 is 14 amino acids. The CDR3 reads CASSAPAGDTEAFF. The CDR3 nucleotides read TGTGCCAGCAGCGCCCCGGCGGGGGACACTGAAGCTTTCTTT.

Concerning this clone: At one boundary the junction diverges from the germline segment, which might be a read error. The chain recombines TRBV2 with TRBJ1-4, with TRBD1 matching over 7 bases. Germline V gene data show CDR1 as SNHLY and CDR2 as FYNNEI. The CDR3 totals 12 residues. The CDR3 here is CAGLQGYEKLFF. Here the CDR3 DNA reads TGCGCTGGGCTACAGGGGTATGAAAAACTGTTTTTT.

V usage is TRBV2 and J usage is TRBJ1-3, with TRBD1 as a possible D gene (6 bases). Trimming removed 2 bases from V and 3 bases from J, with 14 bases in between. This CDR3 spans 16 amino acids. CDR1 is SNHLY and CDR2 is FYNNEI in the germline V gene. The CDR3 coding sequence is TGTGCCAGCAGTGAATATGGGGGGGCGGGTGGAAACACCATATATTTT. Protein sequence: CASSEYGGAGGNTIYF. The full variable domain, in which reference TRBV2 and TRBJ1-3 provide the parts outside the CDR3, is EPEVTQTPSHQVTQMGQEVILRCVPISNHLYFYWYRQILGQKVEFLVSFYNNEISEKSEIFDDQFSVERPDGSNFTLKIRSTKLEDSAMYFCASSEYGGAGGNTIYFGEGSWLTVV.

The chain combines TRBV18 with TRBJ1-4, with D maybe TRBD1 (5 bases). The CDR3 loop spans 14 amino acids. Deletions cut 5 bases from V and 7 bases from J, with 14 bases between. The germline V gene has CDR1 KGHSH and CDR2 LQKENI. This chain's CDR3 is CASSTSVGGEKLFF. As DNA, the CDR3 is TGTGCCAGCTCAACGTCGGTGGGGGGTGAAAAACTGTTTTTT.

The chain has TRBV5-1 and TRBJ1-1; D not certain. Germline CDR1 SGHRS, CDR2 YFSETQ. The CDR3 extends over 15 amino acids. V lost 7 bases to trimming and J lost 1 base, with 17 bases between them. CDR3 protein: CASSTQAPGNTEAFF. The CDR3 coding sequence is TGCGCCAGCTCCACTCAGGCCCCTGGGAACACTGAAGCTTTCTTT.

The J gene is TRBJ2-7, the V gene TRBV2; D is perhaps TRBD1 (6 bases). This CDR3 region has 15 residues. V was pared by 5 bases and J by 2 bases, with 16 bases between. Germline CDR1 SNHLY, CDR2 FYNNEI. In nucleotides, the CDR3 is TGTGCCAGCAGTTCATCAGGGGCCTGGACCTACGAGCAGTACTTC. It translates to CASSSSGAWTYEQYF.

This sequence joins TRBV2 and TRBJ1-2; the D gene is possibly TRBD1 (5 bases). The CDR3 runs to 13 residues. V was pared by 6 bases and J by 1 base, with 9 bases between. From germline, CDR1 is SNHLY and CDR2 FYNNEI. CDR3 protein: CASSFDSNYGYTF. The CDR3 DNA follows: TGTGCCAGCAGCTTCGACAGTAACTATGGCTACACCTTC.